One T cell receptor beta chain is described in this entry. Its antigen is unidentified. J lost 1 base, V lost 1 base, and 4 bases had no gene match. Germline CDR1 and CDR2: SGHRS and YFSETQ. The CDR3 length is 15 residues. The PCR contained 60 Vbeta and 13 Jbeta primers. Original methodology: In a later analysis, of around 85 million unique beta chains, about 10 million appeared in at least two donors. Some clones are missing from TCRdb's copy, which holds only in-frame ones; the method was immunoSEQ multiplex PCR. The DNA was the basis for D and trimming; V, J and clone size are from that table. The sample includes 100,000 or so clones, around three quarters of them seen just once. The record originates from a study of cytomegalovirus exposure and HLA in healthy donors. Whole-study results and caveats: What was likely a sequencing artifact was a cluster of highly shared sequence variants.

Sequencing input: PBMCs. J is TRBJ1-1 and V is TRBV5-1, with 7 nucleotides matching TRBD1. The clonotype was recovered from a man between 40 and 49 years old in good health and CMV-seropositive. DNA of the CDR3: TGCGCCAGCAGCTTGACAGGGGATTCGAACACTGAAGCTTTCTTT. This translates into CASSLTGDSNTEAFF.